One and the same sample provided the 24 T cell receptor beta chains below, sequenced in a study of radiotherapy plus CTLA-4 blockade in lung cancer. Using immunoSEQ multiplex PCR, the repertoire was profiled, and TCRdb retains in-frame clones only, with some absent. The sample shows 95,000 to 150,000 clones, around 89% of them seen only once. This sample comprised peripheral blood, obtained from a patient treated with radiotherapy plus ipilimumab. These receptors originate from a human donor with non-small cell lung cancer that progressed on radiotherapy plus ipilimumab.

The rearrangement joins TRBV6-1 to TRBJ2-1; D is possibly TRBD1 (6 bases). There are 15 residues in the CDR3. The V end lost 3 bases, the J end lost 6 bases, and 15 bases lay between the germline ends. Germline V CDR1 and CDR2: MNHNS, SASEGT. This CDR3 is CASSDRDNLGNEQFF. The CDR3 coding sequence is TGTGCCAGCAGTGACCGGGACAACTTGGGCAATGAGCAGTTCTTC.

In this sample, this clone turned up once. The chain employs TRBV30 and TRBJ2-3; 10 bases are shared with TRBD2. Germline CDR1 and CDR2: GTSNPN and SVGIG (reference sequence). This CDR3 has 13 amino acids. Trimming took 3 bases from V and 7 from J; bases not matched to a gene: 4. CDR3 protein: CAWRLAGSNTQYF. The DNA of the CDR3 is TGTGCCTGGAGACTAGCGGGGAGCAATACGCAGTATTTT.

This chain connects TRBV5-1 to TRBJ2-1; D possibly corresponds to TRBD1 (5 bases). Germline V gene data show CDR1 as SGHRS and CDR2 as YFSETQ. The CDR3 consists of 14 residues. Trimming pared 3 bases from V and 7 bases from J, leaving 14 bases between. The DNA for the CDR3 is TGCGCCAGCAGCTCGATAAACAGGAAAAATGAGCAGTTCTTC. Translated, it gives CASSSINRKNEQFF.

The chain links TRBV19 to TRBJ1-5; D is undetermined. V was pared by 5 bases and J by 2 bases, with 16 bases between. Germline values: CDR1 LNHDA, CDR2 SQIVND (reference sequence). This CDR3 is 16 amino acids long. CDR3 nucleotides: TGTGCCAGTAGTCCCCGGACTGAAAACGGCAATCAGCCCCAGCATTTT. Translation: CASSPRTENGNQPQHF.

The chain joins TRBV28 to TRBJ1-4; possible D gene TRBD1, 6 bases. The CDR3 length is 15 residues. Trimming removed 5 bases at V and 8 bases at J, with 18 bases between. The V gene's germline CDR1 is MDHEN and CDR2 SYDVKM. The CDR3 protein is CASSTRTAPGEKLFF. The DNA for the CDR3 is TGTGCCAGCAGTACGAGGACAGCACCGGGGGAAAAACTGTTTTTT.

CDR3 residues: CASSLSQGRAFF. The CDR3 coding sequence is TGTGCCAGCAGTTTATCACAGGGTAGGGCTTTCTTT. V and J are TRBV6-5 and TRBJ1-1, with a tentative D call TRBD1 (6 bases). CDR1 and CDR2 (germline): MNHEY, SVGAGI. V lost 4 bases, J lost 11 bases, and 14 bases lay in between. The CDR3 is made up of 12 amino acids.

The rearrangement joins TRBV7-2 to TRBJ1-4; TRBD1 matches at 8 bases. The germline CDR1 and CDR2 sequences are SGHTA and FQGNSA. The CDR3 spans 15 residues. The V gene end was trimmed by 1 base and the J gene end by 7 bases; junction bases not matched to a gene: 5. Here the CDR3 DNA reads TGTGCCAGCAGCTTAGGTGGACAGGGTGGTGAAAAACTGTTTTTT. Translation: CASSLGGQGGEKLFF.

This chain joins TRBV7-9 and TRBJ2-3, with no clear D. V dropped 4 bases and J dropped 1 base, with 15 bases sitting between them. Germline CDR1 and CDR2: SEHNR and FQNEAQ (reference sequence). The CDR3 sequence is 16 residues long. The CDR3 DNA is TGTGCCAGCAGCTACCTAGGAAAAAGGGGCACAGATACGCAGTATTTT. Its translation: CASSYLGKRGTDTQYF.

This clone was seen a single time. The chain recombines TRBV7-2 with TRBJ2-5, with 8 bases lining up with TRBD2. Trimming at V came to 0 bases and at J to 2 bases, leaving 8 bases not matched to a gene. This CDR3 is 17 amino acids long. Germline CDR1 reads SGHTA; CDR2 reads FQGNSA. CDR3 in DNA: TGTGCCAGCAGCTTAGCCTTTGGCGGGAGGTATCAAGAGACCCAGTACTTC. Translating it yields CASSLAFGGRYQETQYF.

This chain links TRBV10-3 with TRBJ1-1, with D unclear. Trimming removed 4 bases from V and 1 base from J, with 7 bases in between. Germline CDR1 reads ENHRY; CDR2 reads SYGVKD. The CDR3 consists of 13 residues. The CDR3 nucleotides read TGTGCCATCAGTGCCGACCAGAACACTGAAGCTTTCTTT. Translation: CAISADQNTEAFF.

The CDR3 loop reads CASSPGGVGPQHF. Written as DNA, the CDR3 is TGTGCCAGCAGCCCCGGGGGAGTGGGGCCCCAGCATTTT. V gene TRBV11-2 combines with J gene TRBJ1-5, with D possibly matching TRBD1 (5 bases). The CDR3 is made up of 13 amino acids. The germline V gene encodes CDR1 SGHAT and CDR2 FQNNGV. Trimming pared 5 bases from V and 9 bases from J, leaving 14 bases between.

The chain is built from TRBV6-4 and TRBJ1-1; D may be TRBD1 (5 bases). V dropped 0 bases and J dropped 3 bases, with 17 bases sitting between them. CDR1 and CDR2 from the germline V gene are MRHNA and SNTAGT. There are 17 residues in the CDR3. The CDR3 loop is CASSDSNQGGGDTEAFF. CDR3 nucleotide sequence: TGTGCCAGCAGTGACTCGAATCAAGGCGGGGGGGACACTGAAGCTTTCTTT.

CDR3 sequence (DNA): TGTGCCAGTAGTAACCCCTCATGGAACACTGAAGCTTTCTTT. Translating gives CASSNPSWNTEAFF. The genes are TRBV19 and TRBJ1-1; D remains unclear. Germline V CDR1 and CDR2: LNHDA, SQIVND (reference sequence). V was cut by 4 bases and J by 1 base, with 10 bases left in between. The CDR3 has 14 residues. The whole variable domain, filled in from reference TRBV19 and TRBJ1-1, reads DGGITQSPKYLFRKEGQNVTLSCEQNLNHDAMYWYRQDPGQGLRLIYYSQIVNDFQKGDIAEGYSVSREKKESFPLTVTSAQKNPTAFYLCASSNPSWNTEAFFGQGTRLTVV.

CDR3 DNA sequence: TGCGCAGCAGGGGATTTCTACAATGAGCAGTTCTTC. It is translated as CAAGDFYNEQFF. J is TRBJ2-1 and V is TRBV23-1; maybe TRBD1 (6 bases). TRBV23-1 is an ORF, and what it does is uncertain. There are 12 residues in the CDR3.

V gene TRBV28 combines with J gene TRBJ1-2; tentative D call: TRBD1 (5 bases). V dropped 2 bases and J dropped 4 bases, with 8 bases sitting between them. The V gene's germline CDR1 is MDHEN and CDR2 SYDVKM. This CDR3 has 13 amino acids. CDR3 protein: CASSLLGAYGYTF. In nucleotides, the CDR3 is TGTGCCAGCAGTTTACTAGGGGCCTATGGCTACACCTTC.

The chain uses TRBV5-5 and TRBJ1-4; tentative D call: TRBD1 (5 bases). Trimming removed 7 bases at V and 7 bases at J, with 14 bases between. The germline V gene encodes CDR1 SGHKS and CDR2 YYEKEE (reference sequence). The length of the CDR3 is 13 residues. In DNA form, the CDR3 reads TGTGCCAGCGGCGGGGGGAATGGTGAAAAACTGTTTTTT. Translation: CASGGGNGEKLFF.

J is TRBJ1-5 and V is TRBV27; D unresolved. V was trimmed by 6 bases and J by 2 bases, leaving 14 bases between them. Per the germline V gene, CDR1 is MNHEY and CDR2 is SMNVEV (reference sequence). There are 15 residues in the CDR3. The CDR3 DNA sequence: TGTGCCAGCAGCCAGAGGGTATCTGGCAATCAGCCCCAGCATTTT. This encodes CASSQRVSGNQPQHF.

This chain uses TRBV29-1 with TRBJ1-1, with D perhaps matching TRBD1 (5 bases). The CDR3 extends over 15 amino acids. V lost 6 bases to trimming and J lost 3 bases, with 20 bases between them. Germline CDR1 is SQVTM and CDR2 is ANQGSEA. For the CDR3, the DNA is TGCAGCGTCCTATGGGGGGTCGTTAGGGACACTGAAGCTTTCTTT. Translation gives CSVLWGVVRDTEAFF.

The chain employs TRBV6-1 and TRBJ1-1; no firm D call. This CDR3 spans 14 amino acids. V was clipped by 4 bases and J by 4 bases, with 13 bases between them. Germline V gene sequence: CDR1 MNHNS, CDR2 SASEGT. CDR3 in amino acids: CASSVQGRLTEAFF. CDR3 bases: TGTGCCAGCAGTGTTCAAGGGCGCCTCACTGAAGCTTTCTTT.

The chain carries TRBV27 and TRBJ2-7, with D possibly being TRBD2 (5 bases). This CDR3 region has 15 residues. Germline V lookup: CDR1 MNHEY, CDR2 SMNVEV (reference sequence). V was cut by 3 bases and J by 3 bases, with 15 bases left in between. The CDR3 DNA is TGTGCCAGCAGTTTGGGCCGTATAGCGAACTACGAGCAGTACTTC. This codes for CASSLGRIANYEQYF.

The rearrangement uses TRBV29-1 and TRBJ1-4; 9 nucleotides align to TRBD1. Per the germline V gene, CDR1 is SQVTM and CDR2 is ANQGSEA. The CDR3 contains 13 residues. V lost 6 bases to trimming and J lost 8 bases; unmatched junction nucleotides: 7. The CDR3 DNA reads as TGCAGCGTAGAGACAGGGGGGGAAGAAAAACTGTTTTTT. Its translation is CSVETGGEEKLFF.

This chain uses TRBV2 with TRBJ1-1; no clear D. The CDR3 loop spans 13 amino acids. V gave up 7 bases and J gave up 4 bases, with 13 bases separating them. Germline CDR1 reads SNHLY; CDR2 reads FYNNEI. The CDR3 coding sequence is TGTGCCAGCATGGAAAACACGGTCACTGAAGCTTTCTTT. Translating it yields CASMENTVTEAFF.

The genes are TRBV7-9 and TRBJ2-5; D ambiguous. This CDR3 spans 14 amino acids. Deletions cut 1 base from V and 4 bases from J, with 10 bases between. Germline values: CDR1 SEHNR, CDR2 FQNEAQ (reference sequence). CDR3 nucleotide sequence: TGTGCCAGCAGCTTAGTTACCTCGGGAGAGACCCAGTACTTC. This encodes CASSLVTSGETQYF.

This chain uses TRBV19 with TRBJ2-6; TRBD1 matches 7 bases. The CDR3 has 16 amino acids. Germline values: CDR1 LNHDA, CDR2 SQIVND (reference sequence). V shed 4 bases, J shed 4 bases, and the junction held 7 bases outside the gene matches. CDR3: CASSRIRGTGANVLTF. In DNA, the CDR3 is TGTGCCAGTAGTAGAATCAGGGGGACCGGGGCCAACGTCCTGACTTTC.